This TCR beta chain was observed in a study of T cells after yellow fever vaccination. TCRdb re-analysed the 5' RACE reads in MiXCR, keeping a single row per CDR3 protein. The profile covers about 340,000 distinct CDR3 sequences, with around 13% appearing a single time and 2.5% to 4% taken by the ten largest. Overall study findings and caveats: It was a weaker secondary response, yet one that peaked faster, at day 5 versus 15.

This clonotype was seen at least ten times. Its antigen remains unidentified. V lost 5 bases, J lost 1 base, and 5 bases stayed unmatched. The CDR3 has 15 amino acids. From germline, CDR1 is KGHSH and CDR2 LQKENI. This sequence originates from a young man who received the YFV17D yellow fever vaccine. The chain couples TRBV18 to TRBJ1-1; 9 bases are shared with TRBD1. The source material was CD4+ T cells sorted from PBMCs, sampled 15 days after the yellow fever booster vaccination. The CDR3 DNA reads TGTGCCAGCTCATCCGGGACAGGGCCGAACACTGAAGCTTTCTTT. This gives the protein CASSSGTGPNTEAFF.